This T cell receptor beta chain comes out of a study of blood T cell repertoires in COVID-19. Whole-study context: Samples taken during acute and convalescent COVID-19 were collected in the United States, Italy and Spain. T cells, B-cell-depleted T cells, or PBMCs provided the cDNA or gDNA that served as material.

Authors' analysis steps: Reference gene primers were amplified, and this amplification served to estimate nucleated cell counts. The method was immunoSEQ multiplex PCR; TCRdb's version includes in-frame clones alone and lacks a portion of them. V and J calls plus clone size are reproduced from that table; the DNA served to infer D and trimming. Found here are some 20,000 clones, 87% of them singletons; the top ten hold roughly 11%. The CDR3 sequence is 14 residues long. Germline CDR1 and CDR2: SGHRS and YFSETQ. Germline trimming cut 7 bases from V and 5 bases from J; bases unmatched to any gene: 8. V is TRBV5-1 and J is TRBJ1-1; 10 nucleotides align to TRBD1. Sequenced material: peripheral blood. This clonotype was obtained from a human donor in a cohort sampled during active COVID-19. The CDR3, as DNA: TGCGCCAGCGGGGGACAGGGGCTAGGGACTGAAGCTTTCTTT. It translates to CASGGQGLGTEAFF. Together with reference TRBV5-1 and TRBJ1-1, the CDR3 gives the full variable domain: KAGVTQTPRYLIKTRGQQVTLSCSPISGHRSVSWYQQTPGQGLQFLFEYFSETQRNKGNFPGRFSGRQFSNSRSEMNVSTLELGDSALYLCASGGQGLGTEAFFGQGTRLTVV.